Each of the 20 T cell receptor beta chains below was sequenced from the same sample in a study of T cells in Graves' hyperthyroidism and ophthalmopathy. Amplified TCR beta CDR3 regions came from RNA transcripts. RT-PCR in the first round (using the HTBI primer set) targeted the TCR CDR3. TCRdb called the multiplex PCR reads again in MiXCR, with one record for every CDR3 protein. The sample has around 200,000 distinct CDR3 sequences; about 17% are singletons. Material: blood. The receptors stem from a woman aged 45-59 years with Graves' hyperthyroidism.

The DNA for the CDR3 is TGCAGTGCTAGAGGGAAAGAACTCTCCTACAATGAGCAGTTCTTC. Amino acid sequence: CSARGKELSYNEQFF. V and J are TRBV20-1 and TRBJ2-1, with D uncertain. CDR3 length: 15 amino acids. The V end lost 1 base, the J end lost 0 bases, and 10 bases lay between the germline ends. The germline V gene has CDR1 DFQATT and CDR2 SNEGSKA (reference sequence).

This clonotype has a handful of counts. This rearrangement joins TRBV18 to TRBJ2-3, with TRBD2 identical over 10 bases. V gave up 4 bases and J gave up 4 bases; unmatched junction bases: 14. The CDR3 length is 18 residues. The germline gives CDR1 KGHSH, CDR2 LQKENI. The CDR3 loop is CASSQLMGTSVNADTQYF. CDR3 DNA: TGTGCCAGCTCACAACTGATGGGGACTAGCGTTAACGCAGATACGCAGTATTTT.

The table lists this clonotype with many counts. The gene calls are TRBV6-1 and TRBJ2-3; 11 nucleotides align to TRBD2. CDR1 is MNHNS, CDR2 SASEGT, per germline. V lost 5 bases to trimming and J lost 4 bases; unmatched junction nucleotides: 5. The CDR3 totals 15 residues. CDR3 loop: CASSLAGGSADTQYF. In DNA form, the CDR3 reads TGTGCCAGCAGTTTAGCGGGGGGGAGTGCAGATACGCAGTATTTT.

This clonotype showed up many times. V gene TRBV6-5 combines with J gene TRBJ1-5, with unresolved D. There are 16 residues in the CDR3. CDR1 and CDR2 (germline): MNHEY, SVGAGI. V lost 2 bases to trimming and J lost 0 bases, with 11 bases between them. DNA for the CDR3: TGTGCCAGCAGTTACGGCAGCCGAAATAGCAATCAGCCCCAGCATTTT. It translates to CASSYGSRNSNQPQHF.

This clonotype was counted only a few times. CDR3 in amino acids: CASSEGTYNEQFF. The DNA of the CDR3 is TGTGCCAGCAGCGAGGGTACCTACAATGAGCAGTTCTTC. J is TRBJ2-1 and V is TRBV9; D is unclear. The CDR3 sequence is 13 residues long. Between the trimmed V and J ends, which lost 3 bases and 2 bases, there was a span of 6 bases. Germline loops: CDR1 SGDLS, CDR2 YYNGEE.

This clonotype has a handful of counts. The chain links TRBV27 to TRBJ2-1, with 9 bases aligning to TRBD1. The trim removed 5 bases at V and 4 bases at J, leaving 6 bases unmatched. Germline assignment: CDR1 MNHEY and CDR2 SMNVEV (reference sequence). The CDR3 contains 15 residues. CDR3 residues: CASSPQGQGYNEQFF. CDR3 in DNA: TGTGCCAGCAGTCCCCAGGGACAGGGATACAATGAGCAGTTCTTC.

In its sample, this clonotype was seen a few times. This chain connects TRBV7-9 to TRBJ2-7, with a possible D match to TRBD1 (6 bases). Trimming stripped 0 bases from V and 2 bases from J, with 8 bases between. CDR1 and CDR2 (germline): SEHNR, FQNEAQ (reference sequence). CDR3 length: 14 amino acids. The CDR3: CASSLAGAPYEQYF. Written as DNA, the CDR3 is TGTGCCAGCAGCTTAGCGGGGGCACCCTACGAGCAGTACTTC.

This clonotype has a handful of counts. The chain carries TRBV19 and TRBJ2-1; TRBD1 matches 9 bases. V was clipped by 1 base and J by 6 bases; unmatched bases: 4. The CDR3 extends over 15 amino acids. Germline CDR1 reads LNHDA; CDR2 reads SQIVND (reference sequence). The CDR3 region has the DNA TGTGCCAGTAGTATAGCCGGGACAGGGCTCAATGAGCAGTTCTTC. This translates into CASSIAGTGLNEQFF.

This clonotype was recorded once. The gene calls are TRBV6-2 or TRBV6-3 and TRBJ2-1; TRBD2 matches 9 bases. Trimming removed 7 bases from V and 8 bases from J; junction bases left unmatched: 18. The CDR3 is 17 amino acids. Germline CDR1 and CDR2: MNHEY and SVGEGT. DNA for the CDR3: TGTGCCAGCACCAACTCGCTAGCGGGGAGCCCGGGAGATGAGCAGTTCTTC. Amino acid sequence: CASTNSLAGSPGDEQFF.

This clonotype was detected ten times or more. V and J are TRBV6-6 and TRBJ1-1; D may be TRBD1 (6 bases). The CDR3 has 16 residues. The germline CDR1 and CDR2 sequences are MNHNY and SVGAGI (reference sequence). Trimming stripped 0 bases from V and 6 bases from J, with 17 bases between. The CDR3 loop reads CASSYSGNQGKAEAFF. Here the CDR3 DNA reads TGTGCCAGCAGTTACTCCGGTAATCAGGGGAAGGCTGAAGCTTTCTTT.

This clonotype was counted many times. V and J are TRBV5-1 and TRBJ2-2; TRBD2 matches 10 bases. V trimming: 4 bases; J trimming: 7 bases; junction bases outside the gene matches: 7. The CDR3 totals 15 residues. Germline V CDR1 and CDR2: SGHRS, YFSETQ. The CDR3 DNA follows: TGCGCCAGCAGCCCAGGGACTAGCGAGCGCGGGGAGCTGTTTTTT. It codes for CASSPGTSERGELFF.

This clonotype appeared a few times. Its ends do not fully match the called genes, so a read error is possible. The chain couples TRBV9 to TRBJ2-3; 11 positions match TRBD2. CDR3 size: 15 residues. Looked up from germline, CDR1 is SGDLS and CDR2 is YYNGEE. CDR3 protein: CASGVSGGAQDTQYF. For the CDR3, the DNA is TGTGCCAGCGGCGTTAGCGGGGGGGCCCAAGATACGCAGTATTTT.

The chain recombines TRBV5-8 with TRBJ2-5, with D possibly being TRBD1 (6 bases). Germline CDR1 and CDR2: SGHTS and YDEGEE. The ends were cut back, 6 bases at V and 1 base at J, with 10 bases in the middle. This CDR3 region has 13 residues. The CDR3 DNA follows: TGTGCCAGCACCAGGACAGCCCAAGAGACCCAGTACTTC. Protein product: CASTRTAQETQYF.

At least ten counts were recorded for this clonotype. CDR3 sequence (DNA): TGCGCCAGCAGCTTGCGCGGGGGGGCAGTAGATACGCAGTATTTT. This sequence encodes CASSLRGGAVDTQYF. V and J are TRBV5-1 and TRBJ2-3; TRBD2 matches at 9 bases. The V and J ends lost 1 base and 5 bases, in that order; junction bases with no gene match: 5. The V gene's germline CDR1 is SGHRS and CDR2 YFSETQ. This CDR3 has 15 amino acids.

The sample holds many counts of this clonotype. The genes are TRBV7-2 and TRBJ2-7; 7 bases line up with TRBD1. Unmatched junction bases numbered 13, after V lost 5 bases and J lost 3 bases. Looked up from germline, CDR1 is SGHTA and CDR2 is FQGNSA. The CDR3 has 16 amino acids. The CDR3 DNA is TGTGCCAGCAGCCCTTCGGACAGGCTTTCAGGCTACGAGCAGTACTTC. As protein: CASSPSDRLSGYEQYF.

This clonotype showed up many times. CDR3 nucleotides: TGTGCCAGCAGCCAGGACAGCGTACGACTGAACACTGAAGCTTTCTTT. Translation: CASSQDSVRLNTEAFF. The genes are TRBV4-2 and TRBJ1-1, with D perhaps matching TRBD1 (6 bases). V was pared by 3 bases and J by 0 bases, with 14 bases between. Germline assignment: CDR1 LGHNA and CDR2 YNFKEQ. The CDR3 extends over 16 amino acids.

The chain carries TRBV5-1 and TRBJ1-6; D ambiguous. This CDR3 is 14 amino acids long. Trimming pared 2 bases from V and 7 bases from J, leaving 10 bases between. Looked up from germline, CDR1 is SGHRS and CDR2 is YFSETQ. CDR3 amino acids: CASSLLPKNSPLHF. In DNA, the CDR3 is TGCGCCAGCAGCTTACTGCCGAAGAATTCACCCCTCCACTTT.

A single count supports this clonotype. V gene TRBV12-3 or TRBV12-4 combines with J gene TRBJ1-5, with D unclear. The V gene lost 3 bases and the J gene lost 6 bases, with 12 bases spanning the gap. The CDR3 extends over 14 amino acids. CDR3 loop: CASSLHGEVQPQHF. As DNA, the CDR3 is TGTGCCAGCAGTTTGCACGGTGAGGTTCAGCCCCAGCATTTT.

Ten or more counts support this clonotype. The chain is built from TRBV19 and TRBJ1-1; D might be TRBD1 (5 bases). Trimming took 4 bases from V and 0 from J, leaving 6 bases between them. Germline CDR1 reads LNHDA; CDR2 reads SQIVND (reference sequence). The CDR3 loop spans 13 amino acids. The CDR3, as DNA: TGTGCCAGTAGTACAGGGATGAACACTGAAGCTTTCTTT. It yields the protein CASSTGMNTEAFF. The full variable domain, in which reference TRBV19 and TRBJ1-1 provide the parts outside the CDR3, is DGGITQSPKYLFRKEGQNVTLSCEQNLNHDAMYWYRQDPGQGLRLIYYSQIVNDFQKGDIAEGYSVSREKKESFPLTVTSAQKNPTAFYLCASSTGMNTEAFFGQGTRLTVV.

The chain uses TRBV6-1 and TRBJ1-1; perhaps TRBD1 as D (6 bases). The germline V and J ends were trimmed by 7 bases and 5 bases, with 14 bases remaining between them. The CDR3 is 13 residues long. CDR1 MNHNS and CDR2 SASEGT come from the germline V gene. The CDR3 loop is CASNLQGKTEAFF. DNA for the CDR3: TGTGCCAGCAATCTACAGGGAAAAACTGAAGCTTTCTTT.